The 28 T cell receptor beta chains listed next were all sequenced from one sample in a study of Graves' ophthalmopathy and Graves' hyperthyroidism. Amplification targeted the TCR beta CDR3 regions, with RNA transcripts as the source material. Second-round multiplex PCR followed a first-round RT-PCR using HTBI primers. TCRdb re-called the multiplex PCR reads with MiXCR, one entry per CDR3 protein. This sample has under 60,000 distinct CDR3 sequences, with roughly 46% found just once. Sequencing was performed on peripheral blood. The receptors shown here come from an adult woman with Graves' ophthalmopathy.

This clonotype was detected ten times or more. The genes are TRBV5-1 and TRBJ1-5; 10 bases map to TRBD1. The trim removed 2 bases at V and 5 bases at J, leaving 7 bases unmatched. The germline CDR1 and CDR2 sequences are SGHRS and YFSETQ. This CDR3 comprises 16 residues. The DNA for the CDR3 is TGCGCCAGCAGCTTAACCGGGACAGGGGATGATCAGCCCCAGCATTTT. It encodes CASSLTGTGDDQPQHF.

The chain carries TRBV9 and TRBJ2-3; a possible D gene is TRBD1 (6 bases). With 4 bases removed from V and 0 bases from J, the gap between germline ends came to 12 bases. CDR1 SGDLS and CDR2 YYNGEE come from the germline V gene. The CDR3 is 15 amino acids. The CDR3 DNA follows: TGTGCCAGCAGCACCCAGGGGTATAGCACAGATACGCAGTATTTT. Amino acids: CASSTQGYSTDTQYF.

This clonotype showed up many times. This chain connects TRBV3-2 to TRBJ2-6. TRBV3-2 has pseudogene status. The CDR3 spans 16 residues. The CDR3 coding sequence is TGTGCCAGCAGCCAAGAGGGTCGGCCGGGGGCCAACGTCCTGACTTTC. Amino acids: CASSQEGRPGANVLTF.

This clonotype was observed once. No conserved phenylalanine or tryptophan ends this CDR3, so it is likely a read error. The limits of the CDR3 on the DNA are not certain, so only TCRdb's listed CDR3 is given. This sequence joins TRBV6-5 and TRBJ2-3; the table calls TRBD2, which could not be checked here. Germline V lookup: CDR1 MNHEY, CDR2 SVGAGI. The CDR3 spans 8 amino acids, including both terminal residues. The CDR3 loop is CASSPREG.

The sample holds many counts of this clonotype. The chain links TRBV28 to TRBJ1-2, with D tentatively TRBD1 (5 bases). CDR3 length: 12 amino acids. Looked up from germline, CDR1 is MDHEN and CDR2 is SYDVKM. Deletions cut 4 bases from V and 8 bases from J, with 11 bases between. Written as DNA, the CDR3 is TGTGCCAGCAGTTCACAGGTTTTGGGCTACACCTTC. Translating gives CASSSQVLGYTF.

The V gene is TRBV28, the J gene TRBJ1-2; D remains unclear. Germline V gene sequence: CDR1 MDHEN, CDR2 SYDVKM. Trimming stripped 4 bases from V and 5 bases from J, with 26 bases between. The CDR3 consists of 18 residues. CDR3 DNA sequence: TGTGCCAGCAGTTCCCACACATTGGCAGGCGCCTCAACTTATGGCTACACCTTC. Encoded protein: CASSSHTLAGASTYGYTF.

This clonotype was observed many times. This sequence joins TRBV30 and TRBJ1-5; D unclear. The CDR3 is 13 residues long. The V end was cut by 2 bases, the J end by 6 bases, with 11 bases between. Per the germline V gene, CDR1 is GTSNPN and CDR2 is SVGIG (reference sequence). The CDR3 is CAWSIDAGQPQHF. In DNA form, the CDR3 reads TGTGCCTGGAGTATTGACGCCGGTCAGCCCCAGCATTTT.

This clonotype was recorded many times. The genes are TRBV11-2 and TRBJ2-7; D is possibly TRBD1 or TRBD2 (5 bases each). Trimming took 5 bases from V and 4 from J, leaving 12 bases between them. CDR1 is SGHAT, CDR2 FQNNGV, per germline. The CDR3 extends over 13 amino acids. The CDR3 protein is CASSLRGLYEQYF. The CDR3 coding sequence is TGTGCCAGCAGCCTGAGGGGTCTTTACGAGCAGTACTTC.

CDR3 coding DNA: TGCAGTGCTAGGGGAGGATCTGGGGCCAACGTCCTGACTTTC. Translation gives CSARGGSGANVLTF. The chain employs TRBV20-1 and TRBJ2-6, with D maybe TRBD2 (6 bases). There are 14 residues in the CDR3. Trimming took 3 bases from V and 1 from J, leaving 7 bases between them. CDR1 is DFQATT, CDR2 SNEGSKA, per germline (reference sequence).

The table lists this clonotype with many counts. V usage is TRBV4-3 and J usage is TRBJ1-4; unclear D gene. With 0 bases removed from V and 5 bases from J, the gap between germline ends came to 13 bases. From germline, CDR1 is LGHNA and CDR2 YSLEER. The CDR3 is 16 residues long. The CDR3 region has the DNA TGCGCCAGCAGCCAAGATACCGGGCATCGGAATGAAAAACTGTTTTTT. It translates to CASSQDTGHRNEKLFF.

This chain connects TRBV29-1 to TRBJ1-4, with TRBD1 as a possible D gene (5 bases). Per the germline V gene, CDR1 is SQVTM and CDR2 is ANQGSEA. The CDR3 extends over 16 amino acids. Trimming stripped 7 bases from V and 0 bases from J, with 18 bases between. The CDR3 spells CSAHGGGSATNEKLFF. CDR3 sequence (DNA): TGCAGCGCCCACGGCGGGGGATCGGCAACTAATGAAAAACTGTTTTTT.

The chain uses TRBV6-4 and TRBJ2-7; TRBD2 is a possible D gene (6 bases). This CDR3 has 14 residues. Between the trimmed V and J ends, which lost 5 bases and 3 bases, there was a span of 14 bases. CDR1 and CDR2 from the germline V gene are MRHNA and SNTAGT. The CDR3 DNA reads TGTGCCAGCAGTCCCCGACAGACTAGCTACGAGCAGTACTTC. Protein sequence: CASSPRQTSYEQYF.

V gene TRBV20-1 combines with J gene TRBJ2-1; perhaps TRBD2 as D (6 bases). Germline values: CDR1 DFQATT, CDR2 SNEGSKA (reference sequence). Trimming cost V 1 base and J 12 bases, with 25 bases left between them. The CDR3 has 16 residues. The CDR3 sequence: CSARAEIGGETDTQFF. The CDR3 DNA reads TGCAGTGCTAGAGCCGAGATTGGCGGGGAAACAGATACGCAGTTCTTC.

The gene calls are TRBV20-1 and TRBJ2-5; possible D gene TRBD1, 6 bases. The V end was cut by 0 bases, the J end by 9 bases, with 17 bases between. CDR1 is DFQATT and CDR2 is SNEGSKA in the germline V gene (reference sequence). This CDR3 is 14 amino acids long. DNA for the CDR3: TGCAGTGCTAGAGAGGGCAGGGACACTCAGCCCCAGTACTTC. As protein: CSAREGRDTQPQYF.

At least ten counts were recorded for this clonotype. The chain has TRBV20-1 and TRBJ1-1, with 7 bases lining up with TRBD1. The CDR3 has 16 amino acids. Germline V gives CDR1 DFQATT, CDR2 SNEGSKA (reference sequence). After removal of 0 bases from V and 0 bases from J, the junction contained 7 bases not matched to a gene. The CDR3 is CSARDPGTVMNTEAFF. The CDR3 DNA follows: TGCAGTGCTAGAGATCCCGGGACAGTCATGAACACTGAAGCTTTCTTT.

This clonotype occurred many times. V and J are TRBV10-3 and TRBJ2-4; possible D gene TRBD2, 6 bases. The V and J ends lost 4 bases and 3 bases respectively, with 10 bases between them. There are 14 residues in the CDR3. Germline lookup yields CDR1 ENHRY and CDR2 SYGVKD. CDR3 nucleotides: TGTGCCATCAGTGCCTCCGGGAGCAAAAACATTCAGTACTTC. The encoded protein is CAISASGSKNIQYF.

Ten or more counts support this clonotype. CDR3 sequence: CASGFYSSYEQYF. The CDR3 nucleotides are TGTGCCAGCGGGTTTTATAGCTCCTACGAGCAGTACTTC. J is TRBJ2-7 and V is TRBV6-2 or TRBV6-3; unclear D gene. Trimming removed 8 bases from V and 0 bases from J, with 11 bases in between. This CDR3 has 13 amino acids. The germline V gene encodes CDR1 MNHEY and CDR2 SVGEGT.

Points on this clonotype: At one end, the junction sequence differs from germline, possibly due to a read error. This chain uses TRBV2 with TRBJ2-2, with D tentatively TRBD1 (6 bases). CDR1 and CDR2 from the germline V gene are SNHLY and FYNNEI. The CDR3 has 15 amino acids. This CDR3 is CASSGGTRRTGALFF. DNA of the CDR3: TGTGCCAGCAGTGGGGGGACAAGGAGGACCGGGGCGCTGTTTTTT.

Many counts were recorded for this clonotype. This sequence joins TRBV4-3 and TRBJ2-3; 10 positions match TRBD1. With 4 bases clipped from V and 3 bases from J, the junction kept 4 bases outside the gene matches. The CDR3 totals 15 residues. The germline gives CDR1 LGHNA, CDR2 YSLEER. In DNA form, the CDR3 reads TGCGCCAGCAGCCTAACGGGACAGGGGACAGATACGCAGTATTTT. It is translated as CASSLTGQGTDTQYF.

This clonotype was counted many times. The chain combines TRBV28 with TRBJ2-1; TRBD2 aligns across 12 bases. With 8 bases clipped from V and 7 bases from J, the junction kept 6 bases outside the gene matches. Looked up from germline, CDR1 is MDHEN and CDR2 is SYDVKM. The CDR3 is 14 residues long. The CDR3 sequence is CASVLAGGKNEQFF. Here the CDR3 DNA reads TGTGCCAGCGTACTAGCGGGAGGCAAGAATGAGCAGTTCTTC. Together with reference TRBV28 and TRBJ2-1, the CDR3 gives the full variable domain: DVKVTQSSRYLVKRTGEKVFLECVQDMDHENMFWYRQDPGLGLRLIYFSYDVKMKEKGDIPEGYSVSREKKERFSLILESASTNQTSMYLCASVLAGGKNEQFFGPGTRLTVL.

This clonotype occurred many times. The chain is built from TRBV29-1 and TRBJ2-3; TRBD2 is a possible D gene (5 bases). CDR3 length: 13 residues. Trimming removed 3 bases from V and 1 base from J, with 8 bases in between. Germline CDR1 is SQVTM and CDR2 is ANQGSEA. The CDR3 here is CSVEGVGTDTQYF. CDR3 DNA sequence: TGCAGCGTTGAGGGAGTCGGCACAGATACGCAGTATTTT.

The V and J genes are TRBV5-1 and TRBJ2-5, with 7 bases matching TRBD2. CDR3 length: 13 residues. Germline CDR1 and CDR2: SGHRS and YFSETQ. The V gene end was trimmed by 5 bases and the J gene end by 3 bases; junction bases not matched to a gene: 4. The CDR3 reads CASRAAGEETQYF. The CDR3 nucleotides are TGCGCCAGCAGGGCCGCGGGAGAAGAGACCCAGTACTTC.

This clonotype appeared many times. The rearrangement links TRBV9 to TRBJ2-7; a weak D match, TRBD1 (5 bases). The V gene's germline CDR1 is SGDLS and CDR2 YYNGEE. This CDR3 has 12 residues. Between the trimmed V and J ends, which lost 4 bases and 4 bases, there was a span of 9 bases. The CDR3 sequence: CASSPTDYEQYF. CDR3 nucleotides: TGTGCCAGCAGCCCGACAGATTACGAGCAGTACTTC.

This clonotype was found many times. The chain is built from TRBV20-1 and TRBJ2-7; D could derive from TRBD1 or TRBD2 (5 bases each). V shed 1 base and J shed 2 bases, with 12 bases lying between them. Germline loops: CDR1 DFQATT, CDR2 SNEGSKA (reference sequence). This CDR3 region has 14 residues. CDR3 sequence: CSARGTGTTYEQYF. As DNA, the CDR3 is TGCAGTGCTAGAGGGACCGGGACCACCTACGAGCAGTACTTC.

The genes are TRBV5-4 and TRBJ2-1; D tentatively reads TRBD1 or TRBD2 (5 bases each). Germline V CDR1 and CDR2: SGHNT, YYREEE (reference sequence). This CDR3 is 15 amino acids long. Trimming cost V 4 bases and J 5 bases, with 16 bases left between them. The CDR3 nucleotides read TGTGCCAGCAGCAACCGAGGGGCCTCTAACAATGAGCAGTTCTTC. Protein sequence: CASSNRGASNNEQFF.

The V and J genes are TRBV14 and TRBJ2-1; D unresolved. The V and J ends lost 4 bases and 6 bases respectively, with 7 bases between them. Germline lookup yields CDR1 SGHDN and CDR2 FVKESK. This CDR3 comprises 12 residues. The CDR3 loop is CASSPALNEQFF. Here the CDR3 DNA reads TGTGCCAGCAGCCCCGCTCTCAATGAGCAGTTCTTC. Looking up the rest from reference TRBV14 and TRBJ2-1 gives the full variable domain: EAGVTQFPSHSVIEKGQTVTLRCDPISGHDNLYWYRRVMGKEIKFLLHFVKESKQDESGMPNNRFLAERTGGTYSTLKVQPAELEDSGVYFCASSPALNEQFFGPGTRLTVL.

The V gene is TRBV10-3, the J gene TRBJ2-3, with 10 bases identical to TRBD2. V lost 8 bases to trimming and J lost 3 bases; unmatched junction nucleotides: 8. The CDR3 contains 15 residues. Germline V gene data show CDR1 as ENHRY and CDR2 as SYGVKD. CDR3 protein: CAIGASGSFTDTQYF. In DNA, the CDR3 is TGTGCCATCGGGGCTAGCGGGAGCTTTACAGATACGCAGTATTTT.

This clonotype was counted at least ten times. V is TRBV9 and J is TRBJ2-1, with 7 positions matching TRBD2. V trimming: 0 bases; J trimming: 5 bases; junction bases outside the gene matches: 5. Germline CDR1 and CDR2: SGDLS and YYNGEE. The CDR3 is made up of 15 amino acids. CDR3 coding DNA: TGTGCCAGCAGCGTAGACCTAGCGGATAACAATGAGCAGTTCTTC. Translated, it gives CASSVDLADNNEQFF. The variable domain in full, completed from reference TRBV9 and TRBJ2-1, reads DSGVTQTPKHLITATGQRVTLRCSPRSGDLSVYWYQQSLDQGLQFLIQYYNGEERAKGNILERFSAQQFPDLHSELNLSSLELGDSALYFCASSVDLADNNEQFFGPGTRLTVL.